The clone carrying this T cell receptor beta chain was recorded only once. Germline-derived CDR1 and CDR2 are LGHNT and FRNRAP. The CDR3 length is 19 residues. V was trimmed by 0 bases and J by 0 bases, leaving 18 bases between them. This entry is derived from a study of blood T cell repertoires in COVID-19. Across the study: Sites across the United States, Italy and Spain contributed samples from acute and convalescent COVID-19. T cells, B-cell-depleted T cells, or PBMCs supplied cDNA or gDNA.

Original data processing: Researchers report that nucleated cell counts were estimated from reference gene primer amplification. Using immunoSEQ multiplex PCR, the repertoire was profiled, and TCRdb retains in-frame clones only, with some absent. Clone size and the V and J calls come from that table; the DNA yielded D and trimming. Among approximately 71,000 clones, around 83% were seen once, and the ten largest hold about 4%. The sequencing sample was made of peripheral blood. This sequence was found in a middle-aged man with acute or convalescent COVID-19. The rearrangement uses TRBV12-5 and TRBJ1-3; a weak D match, TRBD1 (6 bases). In DNA, the CDR3 is TGTGCTAGTGGTTTGGTACGATTACAGGGCGCTAGCTCTGGAAACACCATATATTTT. Translated, it gives CASGLVRLQGASSGNTIYF.